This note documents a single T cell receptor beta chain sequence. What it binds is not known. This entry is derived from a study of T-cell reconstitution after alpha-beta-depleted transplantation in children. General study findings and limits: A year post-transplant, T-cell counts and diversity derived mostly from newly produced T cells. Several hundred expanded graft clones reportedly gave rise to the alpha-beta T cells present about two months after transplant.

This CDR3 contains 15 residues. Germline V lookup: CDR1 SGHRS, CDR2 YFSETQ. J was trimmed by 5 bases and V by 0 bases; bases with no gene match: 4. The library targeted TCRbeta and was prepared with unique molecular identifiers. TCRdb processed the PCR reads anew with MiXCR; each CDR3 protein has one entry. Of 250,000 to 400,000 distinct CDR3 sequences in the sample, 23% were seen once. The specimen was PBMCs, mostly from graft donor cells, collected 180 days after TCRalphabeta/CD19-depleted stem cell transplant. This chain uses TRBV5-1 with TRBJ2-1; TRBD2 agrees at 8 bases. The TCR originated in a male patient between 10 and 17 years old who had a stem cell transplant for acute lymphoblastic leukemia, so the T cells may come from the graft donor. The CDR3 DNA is TGCGCCAGCAGCTTGGGGGGTAGCGGGGACAATGAGCAGTTCTTC. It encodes CASSLGGSGDNEQFF.